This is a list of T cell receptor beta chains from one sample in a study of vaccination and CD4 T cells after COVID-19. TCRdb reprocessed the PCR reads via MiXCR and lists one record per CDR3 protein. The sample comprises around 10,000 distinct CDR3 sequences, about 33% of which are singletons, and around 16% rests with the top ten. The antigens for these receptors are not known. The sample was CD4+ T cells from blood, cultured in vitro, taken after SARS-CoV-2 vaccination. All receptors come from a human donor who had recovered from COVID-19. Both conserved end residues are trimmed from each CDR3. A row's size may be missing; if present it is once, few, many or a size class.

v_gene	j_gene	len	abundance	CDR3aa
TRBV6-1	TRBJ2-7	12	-	ASRMTGNFYEQY
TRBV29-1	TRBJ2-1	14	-	SVEVSGGAVDNEQF
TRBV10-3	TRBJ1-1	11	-	ATTGGLNTEAF
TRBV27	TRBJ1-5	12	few	ASSLLGSDQPQH
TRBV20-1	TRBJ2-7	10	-	SAATDSYEQY
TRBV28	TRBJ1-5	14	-	ASRDRASPYNQPQH
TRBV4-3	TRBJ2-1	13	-	ASSQDSAGLSKEF
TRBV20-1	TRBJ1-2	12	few	SARAPSLIRGYT
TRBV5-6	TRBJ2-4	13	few	ASSRRDRVQNIQY
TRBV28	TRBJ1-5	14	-	ASSLLGDKKGQPQH
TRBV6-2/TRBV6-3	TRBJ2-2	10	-	ASSYDTGELF
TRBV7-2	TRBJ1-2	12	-	ASSQTGGGYGYT
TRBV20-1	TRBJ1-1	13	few	SARGVQGRGTEAF
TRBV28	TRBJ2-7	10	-	ASSFWSYEQY
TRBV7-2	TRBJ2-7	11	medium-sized	ASSFGQGYEQY
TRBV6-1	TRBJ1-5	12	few	ASRSDGNNQPQH
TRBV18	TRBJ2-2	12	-	ASSPNHNTGELF
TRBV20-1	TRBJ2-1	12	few	SARGLAGGSGQF
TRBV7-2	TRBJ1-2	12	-	ASSLLGAGYGYT
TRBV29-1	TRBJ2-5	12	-	STRRGQYQETQY
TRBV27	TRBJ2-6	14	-	ASSLERSSGANVLT
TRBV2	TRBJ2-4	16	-	ASSPGLAPRGAKNIQY
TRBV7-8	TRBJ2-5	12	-	ASSRGRLGETQY